This T cell receptor (beta chain) comes out of a study of OX40 agonist ivuxolimab in advanced cancers. Points from the study as a whole: CD8+ T cells (on average) carried more expanded clones than CD4+ T cells. Expanded peripheral T cells had an undetermined antigen specificity.

Assay: immunoSEQ multiplex PCR; the TCRdb copy retains only in-frame clones and omits some. Among around 68,000 clones listed, 75% to 95% were seen once. Turning to this clone: Its cognate antigen is unknown.

Germline V CDR1 and CDR2: MNHEY, SVGAGI. Trimming removed 2 bases from V and 0 bases from J, with 11 bases in between. This CDR3 has 16 amino acids. V usage is TRBV6-5 and J usage is TRBJ2-1; D is unresolved. The source of this sequence is an adult with an advanced solid tumor such as melanoma, head and neck, liver or kidney cancer. Sequenced material: CD4+ or CD8+ T cells sorted from blood, taken in a trial of the OX40 agonist ivuxolimab. The CDR3 region is CASSYGVHSSYNEQFF. Written as DNA, the CDR3 is TGTGCCAGCAGTTACGGGGTCCACAGCTCCTACAATGAGCAGTTCTTC.